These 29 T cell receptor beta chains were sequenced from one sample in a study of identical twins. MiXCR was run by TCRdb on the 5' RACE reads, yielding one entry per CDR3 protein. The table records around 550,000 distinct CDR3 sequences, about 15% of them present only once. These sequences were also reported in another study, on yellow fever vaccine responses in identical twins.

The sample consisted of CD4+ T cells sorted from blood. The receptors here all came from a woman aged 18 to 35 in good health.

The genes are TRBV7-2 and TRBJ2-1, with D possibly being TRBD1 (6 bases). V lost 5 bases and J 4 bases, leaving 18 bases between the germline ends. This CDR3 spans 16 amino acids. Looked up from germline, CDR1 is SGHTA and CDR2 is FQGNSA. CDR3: CASSATTGTLYNEQFF. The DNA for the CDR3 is TGTGCCAGCAGCGCCACAACAGGGACGCTATACAATGAGCAGTTCTTC.

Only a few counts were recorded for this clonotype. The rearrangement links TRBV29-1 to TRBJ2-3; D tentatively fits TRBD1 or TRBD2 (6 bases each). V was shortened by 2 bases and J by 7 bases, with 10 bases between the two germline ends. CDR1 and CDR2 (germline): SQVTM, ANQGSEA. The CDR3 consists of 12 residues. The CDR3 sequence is CSVEPGAHTQYF. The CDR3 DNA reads TGCAGCGTTGAACCGGGGGCACATACGCAGTATTTT.

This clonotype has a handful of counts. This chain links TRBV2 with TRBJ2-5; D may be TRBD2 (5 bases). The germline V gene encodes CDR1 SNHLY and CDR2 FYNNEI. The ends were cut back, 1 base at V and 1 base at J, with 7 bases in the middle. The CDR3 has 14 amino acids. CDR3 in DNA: TGTGCCAGCAGTGAAGTAGGACTCCAAGAGACCCAGTACTTC. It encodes CASSEVGLQETQYF. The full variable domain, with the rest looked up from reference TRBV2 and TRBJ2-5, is EPEVTQTPSHQVTQMGQEVILRCVPISNHLYFYWYRQILGQKVEFLVSFYNNEISEKSEIFDDQFSVERPDGSNFTLKIRSTKLEDSAMYFCASSEVGLQETQYFGPGTRLLVL.

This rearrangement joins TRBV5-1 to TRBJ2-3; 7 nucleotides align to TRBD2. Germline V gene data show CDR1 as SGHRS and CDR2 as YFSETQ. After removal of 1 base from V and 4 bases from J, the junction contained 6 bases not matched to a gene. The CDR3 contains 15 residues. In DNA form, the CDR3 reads TGCGCCAGCAGCTTGACTAGCGTGGGCCCAGATACGCAGTATTTT. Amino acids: CASSLTSVGPDTQYF.

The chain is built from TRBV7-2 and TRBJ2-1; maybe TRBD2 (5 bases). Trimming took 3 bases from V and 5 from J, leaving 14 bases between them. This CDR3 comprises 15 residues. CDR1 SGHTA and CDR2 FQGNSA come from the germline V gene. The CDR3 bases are TGTGCCAGCAGCTTCACCAGCGGATACAACAATGAGCAGTTCTTC. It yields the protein CASSFTSGYNNEQFF.

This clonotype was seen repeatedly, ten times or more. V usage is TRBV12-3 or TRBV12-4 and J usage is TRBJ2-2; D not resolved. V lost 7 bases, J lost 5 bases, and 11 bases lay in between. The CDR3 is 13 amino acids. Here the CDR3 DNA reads TGTGCCAGCATTACCCATGGGACCGGGGAGCTGTTTTTT. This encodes CASITHGTGELFF.

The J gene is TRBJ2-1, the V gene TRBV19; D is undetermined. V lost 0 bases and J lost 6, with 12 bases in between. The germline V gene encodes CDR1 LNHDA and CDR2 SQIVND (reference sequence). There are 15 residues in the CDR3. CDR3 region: CASSIEVPVSNEQFF. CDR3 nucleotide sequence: TGTGCCAGTAGTATAGAAGTACCCGTTTCCAATGAGCAGTTCTTC.

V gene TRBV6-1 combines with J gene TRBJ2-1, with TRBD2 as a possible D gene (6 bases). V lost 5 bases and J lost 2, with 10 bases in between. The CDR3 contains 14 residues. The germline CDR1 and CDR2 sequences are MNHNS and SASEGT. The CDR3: CASSIRETYNEQFF. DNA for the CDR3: TGTGCCAGCAGTATCCGGGAGACCTACAATGAGCAGTTCTTC.

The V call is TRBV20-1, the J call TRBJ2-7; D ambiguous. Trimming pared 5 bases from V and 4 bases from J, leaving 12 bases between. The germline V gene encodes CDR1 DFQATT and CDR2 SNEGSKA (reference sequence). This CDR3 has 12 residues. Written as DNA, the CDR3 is TGCAGTGCTGGGCAGGCCGGTTACGAGCAGTACTTC. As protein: CSAGQAGYEQYF.

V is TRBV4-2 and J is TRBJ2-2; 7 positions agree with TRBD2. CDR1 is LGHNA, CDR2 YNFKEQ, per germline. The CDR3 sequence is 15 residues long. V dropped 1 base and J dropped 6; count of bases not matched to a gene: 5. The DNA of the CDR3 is TGTGCCAGCAGCCAAGTTTTTGCGGGAGCCGGGGAGCTGTTTTTT. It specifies CASSQVFAGAGELFF.

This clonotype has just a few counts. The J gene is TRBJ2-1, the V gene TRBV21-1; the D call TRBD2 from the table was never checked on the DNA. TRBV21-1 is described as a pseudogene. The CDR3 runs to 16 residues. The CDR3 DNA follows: TGTGCCAGCAGCAAAACGGGAGACCCGCATTACAATGAGCAGTTCTTC. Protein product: CASSKTGDPHYNEQFF.

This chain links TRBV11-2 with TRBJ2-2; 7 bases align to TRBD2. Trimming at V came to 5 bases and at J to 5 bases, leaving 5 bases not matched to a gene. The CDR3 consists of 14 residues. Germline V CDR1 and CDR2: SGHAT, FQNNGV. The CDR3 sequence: CASSAGVGTGELFF. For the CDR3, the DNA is TGTGCCAGCAGCGCGGGGGTCGGGACCGGGGAGCTGTTTTTT.

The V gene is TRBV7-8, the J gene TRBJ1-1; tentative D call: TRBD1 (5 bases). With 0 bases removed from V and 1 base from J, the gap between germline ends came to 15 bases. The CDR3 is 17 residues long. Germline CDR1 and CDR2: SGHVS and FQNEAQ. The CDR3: CASSLALPGTPNTEAFF. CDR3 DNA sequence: TGTGCCAGCAGCTTAGCGCTCCCCGGGACCCCGAACACTGAAGCTTTCTTT.

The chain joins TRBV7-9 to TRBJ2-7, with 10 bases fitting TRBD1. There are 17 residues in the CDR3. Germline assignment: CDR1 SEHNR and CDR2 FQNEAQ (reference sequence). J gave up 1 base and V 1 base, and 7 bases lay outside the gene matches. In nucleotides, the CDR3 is TGTGCCAGCAGCTTAGTGCCGGGACAGGGGACGTCCTACGAGCAGTACGTC. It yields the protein CASSLVPGQGTSYEQYV.

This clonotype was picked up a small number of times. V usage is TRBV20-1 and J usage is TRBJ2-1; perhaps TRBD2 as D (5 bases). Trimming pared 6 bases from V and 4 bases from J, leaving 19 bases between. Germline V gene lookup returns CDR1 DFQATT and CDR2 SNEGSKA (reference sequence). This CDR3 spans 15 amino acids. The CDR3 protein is CSASPPSGKYNEQFF. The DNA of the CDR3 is TGCAGTGCGTCTCCCCCCTCCGGGAAATACAATGAGCAGTTCTTC.

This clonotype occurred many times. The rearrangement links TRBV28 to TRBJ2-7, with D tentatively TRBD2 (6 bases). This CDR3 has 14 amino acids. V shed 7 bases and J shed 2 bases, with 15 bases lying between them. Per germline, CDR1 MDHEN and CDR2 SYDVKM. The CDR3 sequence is CASTPGGGAYEQYV. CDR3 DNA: TGTGCCAGCACCCCCGGTGGAGGGGCCTACGAGCAGTACGTC.

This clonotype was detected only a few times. The CDR3 here is CSAVDAESTDTQYF. CDR3 DNA sequence: TGCAGTGCAGTTGACGCGGAGAGCACAGATACGCAGTATTTT. This chain joins TRBV20-1 and TRBJ2-3; D unresolved. This CDR3 has 14 amino acids. The germline V gene has CDR1 DFQATT and CDR2 SNEGSKA (reference sequence). The ends were cut back, 6 bases at V and 0 bases at J, with 13 bases in the middle.

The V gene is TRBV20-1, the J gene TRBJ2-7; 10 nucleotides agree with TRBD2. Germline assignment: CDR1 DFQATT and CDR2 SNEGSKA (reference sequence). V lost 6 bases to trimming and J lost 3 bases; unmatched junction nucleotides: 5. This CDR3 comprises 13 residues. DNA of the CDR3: TGCAGTGCCAGGACTAGCGGCCGCTACGAGCAGTACTTC. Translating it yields CSARTSGRYEQYF.

The CDR3 sequence is CASSLDRTNEKLFF. The CDR3 region has the DNA TGCGCCAGCAGCTTGGATAGAACTAATGAAAAACTGTTTTTT. The chain employs TRBV5-1 and TRBJ1-4; D not certain. Trimming pared 0 bases from V and 1 base from J, leaving 4 bases between. This CDR3 spans 14 amino acids. The V gene's germline CDR1 is SGHRS and CDR2 YFSETQ.

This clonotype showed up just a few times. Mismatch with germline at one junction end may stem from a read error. The DNA for the CDR3 is TGTGCCAGCAGCCTAGCGGGGCGGAATGAGCAGTTCTTC. Its protein product is CASSLAGRNEQFF. V usage is TRBV7-2 and J usage is TRBJ2-1, with 9 positions matching TRBD2. The CDR3 length is 13 residues. Germline V gives CDR1 SGHTA, CDR2 FQGNSA. The full variable domain, its missing parts supplied by reference TRBV7-2 and TRBJ2-1, is GAGVSQSPSNKVTEKGKDVELRCDPISGHTALYWYRQSLGQGLEFLIYFQGNSAPDKSGLPSDRFSAERTGGSVSTLTIQRTQQEDSAVYLCASSLAGRNEQFFGPGTRLTVL.

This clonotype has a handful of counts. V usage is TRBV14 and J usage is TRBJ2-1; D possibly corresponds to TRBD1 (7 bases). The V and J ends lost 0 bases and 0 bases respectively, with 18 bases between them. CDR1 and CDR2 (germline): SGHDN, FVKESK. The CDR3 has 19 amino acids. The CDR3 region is CASSQDLYGGDSSYNEQFF. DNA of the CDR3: TGTGCCAGCAGCCAAGATCTCTACGGCGGGGACAGCTCCTACAATGAGCAGTTCTTC.

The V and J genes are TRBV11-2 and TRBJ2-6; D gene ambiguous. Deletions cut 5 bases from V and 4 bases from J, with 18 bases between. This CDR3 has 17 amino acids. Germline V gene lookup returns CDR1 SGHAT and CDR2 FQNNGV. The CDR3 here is CASSPPWGTEGANVLTF. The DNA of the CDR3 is TGTGCCAGCAGCCCCCCTTGGGGAACAGAAGGGGCCAACGTCCTGACTTTC.

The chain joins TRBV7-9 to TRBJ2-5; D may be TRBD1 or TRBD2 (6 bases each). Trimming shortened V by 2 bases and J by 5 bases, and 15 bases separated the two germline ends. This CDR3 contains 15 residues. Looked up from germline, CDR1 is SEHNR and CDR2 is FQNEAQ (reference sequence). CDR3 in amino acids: CASSLRGPGEETQYF. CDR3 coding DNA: TGTGCCAGCAGCTTACGGGGGCCAGGCGAGGAGACCCAGTACTTC.

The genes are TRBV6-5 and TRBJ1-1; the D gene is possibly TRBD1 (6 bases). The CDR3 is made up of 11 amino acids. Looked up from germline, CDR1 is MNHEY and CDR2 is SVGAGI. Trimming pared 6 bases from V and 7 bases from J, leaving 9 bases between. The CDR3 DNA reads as TGTGCCAGCAGAACAGGGATTGAAGCTTTCTTT. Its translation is CASRTGIEAFF.

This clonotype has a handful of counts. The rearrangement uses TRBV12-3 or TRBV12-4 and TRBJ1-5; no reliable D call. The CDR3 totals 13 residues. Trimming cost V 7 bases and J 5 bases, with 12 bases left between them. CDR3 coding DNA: TGTGCCAGCACAAGGAATGGTGATCAGCCCCAGCATTTT. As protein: CASTRNGDQPQHF.

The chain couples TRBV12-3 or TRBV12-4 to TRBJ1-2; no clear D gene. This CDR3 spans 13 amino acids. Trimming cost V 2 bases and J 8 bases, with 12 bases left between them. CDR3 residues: CASSLSGGRGYTF. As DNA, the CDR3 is TGTGCCAGCAGTTTAAGCGGTGGGAGAGGCTACACCTTC.

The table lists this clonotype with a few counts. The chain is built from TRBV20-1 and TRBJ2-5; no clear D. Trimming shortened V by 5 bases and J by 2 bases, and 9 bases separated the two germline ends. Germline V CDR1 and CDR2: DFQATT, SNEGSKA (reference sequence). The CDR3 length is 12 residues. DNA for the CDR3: TGCAGTGCTGGTCGCCTTCAAGAGACCCAGTACTTC. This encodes CSAGRLQETQYF.

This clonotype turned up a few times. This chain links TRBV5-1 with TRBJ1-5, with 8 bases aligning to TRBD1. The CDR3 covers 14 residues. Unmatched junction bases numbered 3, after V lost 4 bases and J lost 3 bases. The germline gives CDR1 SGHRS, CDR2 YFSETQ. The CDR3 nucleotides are TGCGCCAGCAGCCAGGGGGCTGACAATCAGCCCCAGCATTTT. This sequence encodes CASSQGADNQPQHF.

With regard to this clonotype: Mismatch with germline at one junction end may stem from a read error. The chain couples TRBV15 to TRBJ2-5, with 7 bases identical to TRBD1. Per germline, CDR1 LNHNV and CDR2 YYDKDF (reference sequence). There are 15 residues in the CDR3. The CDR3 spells CATSRDRVGEETQYF. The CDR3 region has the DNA TGTGCCACCAGCCGAGACAGGGTTGGAGAAGAGACCCAGTACTTC.